Following are 31 T cell receptor beta chains from one sample sequenced in a study of T-cell memory formation after mild COVID-19. TCRdb called the 5' RACE reads again in MiXCR, with one record for every CDR3 protein. The sample records around 410,000 distinct CDR3 sequences, more than 20% being singletons. The sample was PBMCs or a T cell subset sorted from them (not recorded which). The receptors here all came from an adult woman who had mild COVID-19 (a few samples of this study predate the infection). Cell type and time point are not known.

The rearrangement uses TRBV29-1 and TRBJ1-1; TRBD1 matches at 11 bases. Germline V gives CDR1 SQVTM, CDR2 ANQGSEA. Losses at the gene ends were 6 bases for V and 5 bases for J; bases not matched to a gene: 5. CDR3 length equals 13 residues. For the CDR3, the DNA is TGCAGCGTCGGGACAGGGGGTCTGACTGAAGCTTTCTTT. Its translation is CSVGTGGLTEAFF.

This sequence joins TRBV7-2 and TRBJ2-7, with D uncertain. This CDR3 contains 14 residues. Germline-derived CDR1 and CDR2 are SGHTA and FQGNSA. Trimming took 2 bases from V and 4 from J, leaving 12 bases between them. CDR3 DNA: TGTGCCAGCAGCTTATATGCGGTGAATTACGAGCAGTACTTC. It translates to CASSLYAVNYEQYF.

This clonotype was picked up a small number of times. The chain is built from TRBV3-1 and TRBJ2-1; TRBD2 matches at 12 bases. Germline trimming cut 0 bases from V and 8 bases from J; bases unmatched to any gene: 11. CDR3 length: 18 residues. Germline-derived CDR1 and CDR2 are LGHDT and YNNKEL (reference sequence). The CDR3 sequence: CASSQDPSGGALFYEQFF. The DNA for the CDR3 is TGTGCCAGCAGCCAAGATCCTAGCGGGGGGGCCTTGTTCTATGAGCAGTTCTTC.

This clonotype has just a few counts. The rearrangement links TRBV2 to TRBJ2-3, with 11 bases identical to TRBD2. The CDR3 covers 16 residues. Germline CDR1 SNHLY, CDR2 FYNNEI. V shed 6 bases, J shed 0 bases, and the junction held 5 bases outside the gene matches. The CDR3 DNA follows: TGTGCCAGCAGGAGGGGGACTAGCGGTAGCACAGATACGCAGTATTTT. As protein: CASRRGTSGSTDTQYF.

This clonotype was counted only a few times. The chain is built from TRBV6-5 and TRBJ2-7, with TRBD1 identical over 12 bases. With 2 bases clipped from V and 7 bases from J, the junction kept 6 bases outside the gene matches. Per germline, CDR1 MNHEY and CDR2 SVGAGI. The CDR3 spans 15 residues. The CDR3 nucleotides are TGTGCCAGCAGTTACGGGGGGACAGGGGGCAGAGAGCAGTACTTC. Encoded protein: CASSYGGTGGREQYF.

This clonotype came up a few times. The chain joins TRBV4-2 to TRBJ2-7; D is ambiguous. CDR1 LGHNA and CDR2 YNFKEQ come from the germline V gene. This CDR3 has 14 amino acids. The V end lost 4 bases, the J end lost 2 bases, and 12 bases lay between the germline ends. CDR3 sequence: CASSRNSVTYEQYF. In DNA, the CDR3 is TGTGCCAGCAGCCGGAATAGTGTCACCTACGAGCAGTACTTC.

The V call is TRBV20-1, the J call TRBJ1-5, with D possibly TRBD1 on 6 matching bases. The CDR3 has 19 residues. Germline CDR1 is DFQATT and CDR2 is SNEGSKA (reference sequence). Trimming removed 3 bases at V and 6 bases at J, with 30 bases between. The CDR3 region is CSARGIPGPGYGRGQPQHF. The DNA of the CDR3 is TGCAGTGCTAGGGGTATTCCGGGACCGGGGTATGGCAGGGGTCAGCCCCAGCATTTT.

The rearrangement joins TRBV12-3 or TRBV12-4 to TRBJ1-2, with D possibly matching TRBD1 (6 bases). CDR3 size: 13 residues. V shed 3 bases and J shed 4 bases, with 9 bases lying between them. CDR3 DNA: TGTGCCAGCAGTTTCGACAGGATCTATGGCTACACCTTC. It is translated as CASSFDRIYGYTF.

The J gene is TRBJ2-7, the V gene TRBV20-1; TRBD1 matches 8 bases. Germline CDR1 DFQATT, CDR2 SNEGSKA (reference sequence). This CDR3 comprises 15 residues. With V trimmed by 3 bases and J by 0 bases, 7 bases remained unmatched. The CDR3 spells CSASSPDRGSYEQYF. CDR3 DNA sequence: TGCAGTGCTAGTAGCCCCGACAGGGGCTCCTACGAGCAGTACTTC.

This clonotype was seen only a few times. The genes are TRBV3-1 and TRBJ2-5; 7 bases map to TRBD1. The CDR3 is 15 amino acids. Germline V CDR1 and CDR2: LGHDT, YNNKEL (reference sequence). J gave up 0 bases and V 1 base, and 2 bases lay outside the gene matches. The CDR3 is CASSQGGTDQETQYF. The CDR3, as DNA: TGTGCCAGCAGCCAAGGTGGGACAGACCAAGAGACCCAGTACTTC.

Only a few counts were recorded for this clonotype. V is TRBV12-3 or TRBV12-4 and J is TRBJ2-3; the D gene could be TRBD1 or TRBD2 (5 bases each). Trimming left V 6 bases short and J 3 bases short, with 13 bases between. CDR3 length equals 14 residues. The CDR3 DNA reads as TGTGCCAGCAGATTTCAGGGCGGGACAGATACGCAGTATTTT. Translated: CASRFQGGTDTQYF.

A few counts support this clonotype. This chain joins TRBV6-5 and TRBJ2-2, with D possibly matching TRBD1 (7 bases). V lost 6 bases to trimming and J lost 7 bases, with 15 bases between them. The CDR3 runs 14 residues. Germline assignment: CDR1 MNHEY and CDR2 SVGAGI. CDR3 sequence: CASSKQGRGGELFF. In nucleotides, the CDR3 is TGTGCCAGCAGCAAACAGGGGCGGGGCGGGGAGCTGTTTTTT.

Note on this clonotype: At one of its ends the junction is not consistent with the germline gene, which may arise from a read error. The chain recombines TRBV7-2 with TRBJ2-1; 13 positions match TRBD2. Germline V gives CDR1 SGHTA, CDR2 FQGNSA. The length of the CDR3 is 16 residues. The CDR3 DNA sequence: TGTGCCAGCACCTTATGGGGACTAGCGGGACCCAATGAGCAGTTCTTC. Translation gives CASTLWGLAGPNEQFF. The full variable domain, completed using reference TRBV7-2 and TRBJ2-1, is GAGVSQSPSNKVTEKGKDVELRCDPISGHTALYWYRQSLGQGLEFLIYFQGNSAPDKSGLPSDRFSAERTGGSVSTLTIQRTQQEDSAVYLCASTLWGLAGPNEQFFGPGTRLTVL.

This clonotype was detected only a few times. The chain recombines TRBV7-3 with TRBJ2-1; D not certain. Trimming cost V 2 bases and J 0 bases, with 11 bases left between them. Germline V gives CDR1 SGHTA, CDR2 FQGTGA. The CDR3 consists of 16 residues. The DNA for the CDR3 is TGTGCCAGCAGCTTAGCTACGGGCCCCTCCTACAATGAGCAGTTCTTC. Residues: CASSLATGPSYNEQFF.

The chain recombines TRBV15 with TRBJ1-1; a possible D gene is TRBD1 (5 bases). Germline values: CDR1 LNHNV, CDR2 YYDKDF (reference sequence). V was clipped by 0 bases and J by 1 base, with 9 bases between them. The CDR3 has 15 residues. CDR3 loop: CATSRDGTGNTEAFF. The DNA for the CDR3 is TGTGCCACCAGCAGAGATGGGACGGGGAACACTGAAGCTTTCTTT.

A remark on this clonotype: A much larger clone is a single base away; this may be a read error. V usage is TRBV12-3 or TRBV12-4 and J usage is TRBJ2-2; 8 nucleotides line up with TRBD1. This CDR3 comprises 14 residues. Trimming cost V 6 bases and J 1 base; bases outside gene matches: 1. The CDR3 protein is CASSGQGNTGELFF. Written as DNA, the CDR3 is TGTGCCAGCAGCGGACAGGGGAACACCGGGGAGCTGTTTTTT.

This chain links TRBV4-1 with TRBJ2-5; D might be TRBD2 (7 bases). Germline-derived CDR1 and CDR2 are MGHRA and YSYEKL. The germline V and J ends were trimmed by 2 bases and 7 bases, with 29 bases remaining between them. There are 19 residues in the CDR3. CDR3 nucleotides: TGCGCCAGCAGCCAACAAGCGACGGTCCCCAGAGGGGGGGGGGGGACCCAGTACTTC. It specifies CASSQQATVPRGGGGTQYF.

The V call is TRBV4-3, the J call TRBJ2-3; 7 bases map to TRBD2. V dropped 4 bases and J dropped 3; count of bases not matched to a gene: 7. CDR1 LGHNA and CDR2 YSLEER come from the germline V gene. This CDR3 spans 15 amino acids. This CDR3 is CASSPQRGATDTQYF. The CDR3 nucleotides read TGCGCCAGCAGCCCCCAGCGGGGTGCAACAGATACGCAGTATTTT.

The rearrangement links TRBV27 to TRBJ1-1; D uncertain. The CDR3 has 13 amino acids. Germline V gives CDR1 MNHEY, CDR2 SMNVEV (reference sequence). The V end was cut by 4 bases, the J end by 5 bases, with 11 bases between. CDR3 protein: CASSSTAGTEAFF. The CDR3 nucleotides are TGTGCCAGCAGTTCGACCGCGGGGACTGAAGCTTTCTTT.

This clonotype was counted only a few times. The gene calls are TRBV5-6 and TRBJ2-3; 7 bases line up with TRBD2. Unmatched junction bases numbered 13, after V lost 0 bases and J lost 6 bases. The CDR3 contains 17 residues. The germline gives CDR1 SGHDT, CDR2 YYEEEE. The CDR3 DNA reads TGTGCCAGCAGCTTGGATGTGGCTAGCGGTTTTACGGATACGCAGTATTTT. Amino acids: CASSLDVASGFTDTQYF.

This clonotype was seen just once. The chain recombines TRBV7-3 with TRBJ2-3; unclear D gene. Germline loops: CDR1 SGHTA, CDR2 FQGTGA. CDR3 length: 15 residues. V lost 3 bases to trimming and J lost 1 base, with 11 bases between them. Written as DNA, the CDR3 is TGTGCCAGCAGCTTGTACGGAGCTCGCACAGATACGCAGTATTTT. This encodes CASSLYGARTDTQYF.

The chain couples TRBV5-6 to TRBJ1-2; D might be TRBD1 (5 bases). Looked up from germline, CDR1 is SGHDT and CDR2 is YYEEEE. V was pared by 0 bases and J by 5 bases, with 14 bases between. CDR3 size: 15 residues. The CDR3 loop reads CASSLDTGRGYGYTF. CDR3 DNA: TGTGCCAGCAGCTTGGACACAGGTCGGGGGTATGGCTACACCTTC.

This clonotype appeared a few times. The chain combines TRBV27 with TRBJ2-6; 7 bases align to TRBD1. CDR1 is MNHEY, CDR2 SMNVEV, per germline (reference sequence). This CDR3 contains 17 residues. Trimming removed 5 bases from V and 3 bases from J; junction bases left unmatched: 10. CDR3 nucleotides: TGTGCCAGCAGTCCAACTGAGACAGGGTTTGGGGCCAACGTCCTGACTTTC. It yields the protein CASSPTETGFGANVLTF.

This clonotype has a handful of counts. The chain joins TRBV30 to TRBJ1-5; D is undetermined. The CDR3 is 14 residues long. Germline CDR1 reads GTSNPN; CDR2 reads SVGIG (reference sequence). The V end lost 0 bases, the J end lost 3 bases, and 9 bases lay between the germline ends. CDR3 nucleotide sequence: TGTGCCTGGAGTGTTAAAGGGTACAATCAGCCCCAGCATTTT. It specifies CAWSVKGYNQPQHF.

The chain couples TRBV11-2 to TRBJ1-1; no definite D call. From germline, CDR1 is SGHAT and CDR2 FQNNGV. The CDR3 spans 13 residues. V lost 5 bases, J lost 6 bases, and 13 bases lay in between. DNA for the CDR3: TGTGCCAGCAGCCCGTCGGGTAGAGCTGAAGCTTTCTTT. Protein sequence: CASSPSGRAEAFF. The whole variable domain, filled in from reference TRBV11-2 and TRBJ1-1, reads EAGVAQSPRYKIIEKRQSVAFWCNPISGHATLYWYQQILGQGPKLLIQFQNNGVVDDSQLPKDRFSAERLKGVDSTLKIQPAKLEDSAVYLCASSPSGRAEAFFGQGTRLTVV.

The chain links TRBV9 to TRBJ2-3; 9 nucleotides align to TRBD2. The V and J ends lost 0 bases and 2 bases, in that order; junction bases with no gene match: 10. The germline V gene encodes CDR1 SGDLS and CDR2 YYNGEE. This CDR3 contains 18 residues. For the CDR3, the DNA is TGTGCCAGCAGCGTAGAAAAACCTGAGCGGGAGGTCACAGATACGCAGTATTTT. It translates to CASSVEKPEREVTDTQYF.

This clonotype was seen a few times. V and J are TRBV6-5 and TRBJ2-5; no clear D. The V end lost 4 bases, the J end lost 5 bases, and 11 bases lay between the germline ends. Germline assignment: CDR1 MNHEY and CDR2 SVGAGI. The CDR3 contains 13 residues. The CDR3 sequence: CASSFTRVETQYF. In nucleotides, the CDR3 is TGTGCCAGCAGTTTTACAAGGGTCGAGACCCAGTACTTC.

This clonotype was seen more than once but under ten times. The chain links TRBV15 to TRBJ1-1; D gene uncertain. Deletions cut 1 base from V and 3 bases from J, with 15 bases between. The CDR3 is 16 amino acids. Germline V gives CDR1 LNHNV, CDR2 YYDKDF (reference sequence). Written as DNA, the CDR3 is TGTGCCACCAGCAGAGCGGGTCGTGATCAGGACACTGAAGCTTTCTTT. The encoded protein is CATSRAGRDQDTEAFF.

This chain joins TRBV25-1 and TRBJ2-2, with 7 bases lining up with TRBD2. The CDR3 length is 17 residues. V lost 2 bases to trimming and J lost 3 bases; unmatched junction nucleotides: 9. Germline V gene data show CDR1 as MGHDK and CDR2 as SYGVNS. CDR3 DNA sequence: TGTGCCAGCAGTGAAAATGGTGGGAGGGACGACACCGGGGAGCTGTTTTTT. Its translation: CASSENGGRDDTGELFF.

This rearrangement joins TRBV6-5 to TRBJ2-3, with TRBD1 matching over 8 bases. V shed 9 bases and J 5 bases; nucleotides not matched to a gene: 1. The CDR3 spans 11 residues. The germline CDR1 and CDR2 sequences are MNHEY and SVGAGI. The DNA for the CDR3 is TGTGCCAGTGACAGGGGAGATACGCAGTATTTT. Protein sequence: CASDRGDTQYF.

The chain joins TRBV12-3 or TRBV12-4 to TRBJ2-2, with 8 bases that match TRBD2. V lost 6 bases and J lost 7; bases outside the gene matches: 13. The CDR3 has 16 residues. The CDR3 DNA follows: TGTGCCAGCAGGATCGGGGGGGCCTCTCGTGTCGGGGAGCTGTTTTTT. Its translation is CASRIGGASRVGELFF.